Listed below are T cell receptor beta chains from one sample, sequenced in a study of T cell responses to AZD1222 COVID-19 vaccine. Clones were sequenced by immunoSEQ multiplex PCR, and TCRdb holds only the in-frame ones, with some missing. The table records 95,000 to 100,000 clones, 90% of them present only once. Source: peripheral blood, taken on day 0 of AZD1222 vaccination. The receptors derive from an adult in good health. CDR3s include the opening cysteine and the closing phenylalanine or tryptophan. D genes are given only for firm matches. Part of the rows lack a size; the others show once, few, many or a class for expanded clones.

clone_size,d_call,j_call,v_call,cdr3_aa,cdr3_nt
.,.,TRBJ1-2,TRBV27,CASSFLQGQIDGYTF,TGTGCCAGCAGTTTTCTCCAGGGGCAAATCGATGGCTACACCTTC
.,.,TRBJ1-1,TRBV5-6,CASSLKPLRGTEAFF,TGTGCCAGCAGCTTGAAACCTCTCAGAGGAACTGAAGCTTTCTTT
.,.,TRBJ2-2,TRBV7-2,CASSFNGDFGELFF,TGTGCCAGCAGCTTCAACGGCGATTTCGGGGAGCTGTTTTTT
.,.,TRBJ1-4,TRBV27,CASSGPTREKLFF,TGTGCCAGCAGTGGTCCAACCAGGGAAAAACTGTTTTTT
.,.,TRBJ2-7,TRBV7-6,CASSSKDGNSYEQYF,TGTGCCAGCAGTTCAAAAGATGGGAATTCCTACGAGCAGTACTTC
once,.,TRBJ1-2,TRBV5-4,CASSQTGNGYTF,TGTGCCAGCAGCCAAACAGGGAATGGCTACACCTTC
.,TRBD1,TRBJ1-3,TRBV3-1/TRBV3-2,CASSPLRQGSNTIYF,TGTGCCAGCAGCCCCCTCCGACAGGGATCGAACACCATATATTTT
once,.,TRBJ1-3,TRBV28,CASSSHYGNTIYF,TGTGCCAGCAGTTCACATTATGGAAACACCATATATTTT
.,TRBD2,TRBJ2-3,TRBV25-1,CASSDRPSGPFTDTQYF,TGTGCCAGCAGTGACCGCCCTAGCGGGCCTTTCACAGATACGCAGTATTTT
.,.,TRBJ1-5,TRBV28,CASGPYSNQPQHF,TGTGCCAGCGGACCCTATAGCAATCAGCCCCAGCATTTT
.,TRBD1,TRBJ1-5,TRBV4-1,CASSPSDGTGKGQPQHF,TGCGCCAGCAGCCCGAGCGATGGGACAGGTAAAGGTCAGCCCCAGCATTTT
.,.,TRBJ1-4,TRBV30,CAWSEELLYEKLFF,TGTGCCTGGAGTGAGGAGCTACTTTATGAAAAACTGTTTTTT
.,.,TRBJ1-4,TRBV6-5,CASRSNNSGEKLFF,TGTGCCAGCAGAAGCAACAACTCTGGGGAAAAACTGTTTTTT
.,TRBD1,TRBJ1-1,TRBV7-2,CASSSGVYRDRLNTEAFF,TGTGCCAGCAGCTCGGGGGTTTATCGGGACAGGCTAAACACTGAAGCTTTCTTT
once,TRBD2,TRBJ2-7,TRBV28,CASSPHQLTSGGRQYF,TGTGCCAGCAGTCCGCACCAGCTTACTAGCGGGGGCCGGCAGTACTTC
.,.,TRBJ2-7,TRBV4-1,CASSQGQGSSYEQYF,TGCGCCAGCAGCCAAGGGCAGGGGAGCTCCTACGAGCAGTACTTC
.,.,TRBJ2-3,TRBV15,CATSRDPLETDTQYF,TGTGCCACCAGCAGAGATCCCCTGGAAACAGATACGCAGTATTTT
.,.,TRBJ2-3,TRBV6-5,CASSYSPDTQYF,TGTGCCAGCAGTTACTCGCCAGATACGCAGTATTTT
once,.,TRBJ2-6,TRBV4-2,CASSQEYSGANVLTF,TGTGCCAGCAGCCAAGAATACTCTGGGGCCAACGTCCTGACTTTC
.,.,TRBJ2-7,TRBV6-5,CASRSWQVGEQYF,TGTGCCAGCAGGAGCTGGCAGGTTGGCGAGCAGTACTTC
.,.,TRBJ2-7,TRBV7-9,CAKPGREQYF,TGTGCCAAACCGGGACGCGAGCAGTACTTC
.,TRBD1,TRBJ1-1,TRBV2,CASRNPSFGTGSTEAFF,TGTGCCAGCAGGAATCCGAGTTTTGGGACAGGGAGTACTGAAGCTTTCTTT
.,.,TRBJ1-1,TRBV9,CASSADVGNTEAFF,TGTGCCAGCAGCGCCGATGTGGGGAACACTGAAGCTTTCTTT
.,.,TRBJ2-5,TRBV11-1,CASSVPLGSETQYF,TGTGCCAGCAGCGTTCCCCTGGGGTCTGAGACCCAGTACTTC
.,TRBD2,TRBJ2-5,TRBV7-9,CASSFSGGYQETQYF,TGTGCCAGCAGCTTTAGCGGGGGGTACCAAGAGACCCAGTACTTC
.,TRBD1,TRBJ1-2,TRBV19,CAGRDRAYGYTF,TGTGCCGGCAGAGACAGGGCCTATGGCTACACCTTC
.,TRBD1,TRBJ1-5,TRBV2,CASSGRQGSQPQHF,TGTGCCAGCAGTGGACGACAGGGGAGTCAGCCCCAGCATTTT
.,.,TRBJ1-5,TRBV7-9,CASSLGRGEPQHF,TGTGCCAGCAGCTTAGGGAGAGGTGAGCCCCAGCATTTT
.,TRBD1,TRBJ2-3,TRBV12-3/TRBV12-4,CASSSGGEDTQYF,TGTGCCAGCAGTTCAGGGGGAGAAGATACGCAGTATTTT
once,.,TRBJ2-2,TRBV30,CAWKVTGTGELFF,TGTGCCTGGAAAGTAACAGGTACCGGGGAGCTGTTTTTT
once,.,TRBJ2-1,TRBV7-9,CASSLRSLRGTSYNEQFF,TGTGCCAGCAGCTTAAGAAGTCTCCGAGGGACCTCCTACAATGAGCAGTTCTTC
.,.,TRBJ1-3,TRBV27,CASSYAGGAGNTIYF,TGTGCCAGCAGTTACGCGGGAGGAGCGGGAAACACCATATATTTT
.,TRBD2,TRBJ2-1,TRBV3-1/TRBV3-2,CASSQGTSGGAAYNEQFF,TGTGCCAGCAGCCAAGGGACTAGCGGGGGGGCTGCCTACAATGAGCAGTTCTTC
.,TRBD1,TRBJ1-3,TRBV15,CATSIGTDLGNTIYF,TGTGCCACCAGCATTGGGACAGACTTGGGAAACACCATATATTTT
.,.,TRBJ1-1,TRBV7-2,CASSPGTARIAFF,TGTGCCAGCAGCCCAGGGACTGCTAGGATAGCTTTCTTT
.,.,TRBJ1-2,TRBV2,CASSDPGSGGYTF,TGTGCCAGCAGTGACCCGGGAAGTGGTGGCTACACCTTC
.,.,TRBJ1-1,TRBV3-1/TRBV3-2,CASSQNLSPGTEAFF,TGTGCCAGCAGCCAAAACCTGTCTCCGGGCACTGAAGCTTTCTTT
.,TRBD2,TRBJ2-3,TRBV7-2,CASSWASSGTGDTQYF,TGTGCCAGCAGTTGGGCGTCTAGCGGGACCGGAGATACGCAGTATTTT
.,.,TRBJ2-3,TRBV18,CASSPQRVNGADTQYF,TGTGCCAGCTCACCCCAGCGGGTAAATGGGGCAGATACGCAGTATTTT
.,.,TRBJ2-7,TRBV6-4,CASRGSYEQYF,TGTGCCAGCCGGGGCAGCTACGAGCAGTACTTC
.,.,TRBJ1-3,TRBV28,CASSSPGTTIYF,TGTGCCAGCAGTTCACCAGGGACCACCATATATTTT
.,.,TRBJ1-4,TRBV20-1,CSASYDEKLFF,TGCAGTGCTAGTTATGATGAAAAACTGTTTTTT
.,TRBD2,TRBJ2-5,TRBV7-2,CASSHKLAGGKETQYF,TGTGCCAGCAGTCATAAACTAGCGGGGGGTAAAGAGACCCAGTACTTC
.,TRBD1,TRBJ1-2,TRBV4-1,CASSQPGQGSYGYTF,TGCGCCAGCAGCCAACCGGGACAGGGATCCTATGGCTACACCTTC
.,.,TRBJ1-1,TRBV11-1,CASSLLPGAEPDEAFF,TGTGCCAGCAGCTTACTCCCGGGCGCGGAACCCGATGAAGCTTTCTTT
.,.,TRBJ1-4,TRBV7-6,CASSLVSPPGGEKLFF,TGTGCCAGCAGCTTGGTGTCCCCGCCAGGCGGGGAAAAACTGTTTTTT
.,.,TRBJ1-1,TRBV10-1,CASSDLTDRDTEAFF,TGCGCCAGCAGTGACCTAACAGATAGGGACACTGAAGCTTTCTTT
.,TRBD1,TRBJ1-2,TRBV27,CASSFWDRVGYTF,TGTGCCAGCAGTTTCTGGGACAGGGTCGGCTACACCTTC
.,.,TRBJ2-5,TRBV11-2,CASSLAGPQETQYF,TGTGCCAGCAGCTTAGCGGGACCGCAAGAGACCCAGTACTTC
.,.,TRBJ2-2,TRBV9,CASSVAPANWETGELFF,TGTGCCAGCAGCGTAGCTCCTGCCAATTGGGAGACCGGGGAGCTGTTTTTT
few,.,TRBJ1-2,TRBV3-1/TRBV3-2,CASSPKNRGGYTF,TGTGCCAGCAGCCCTAAGAATAGGGGAGGCTACACCTTC
.,TRBD1,TRBJ1-3,TRBV28,CASRGQGGRNTIYF,TGTGCCAGCAGGGGCCAGGGGGGGCGAAACACCATATATTTT
.,.,TRBJ2-2,TRBV27,CASSLRPPRGGVSGELFF,TGTGCCAGCAGTTTGAGGCCGCCTAGAGGGGGGGTGTCCGGGGAGCTGTTTTTT
.,.,TRBJ2-2,TRBV2,CARKLTGNTGELFF,TGTGCCAGGAAACTGACAGGGAACACCGGGGAGCTGTTTTTT
.,.,TRBJ1-1,TRBV28,CASNPPTAGVEGAFF,TGTGCCAGCAACCCCCCCACGGCCGGGGTTGAGGGGGCTTTCTTT
.,.,TRBJ1-1,TRBV5-5,CASTRAGAEAFF,TGTGCCAGCACTAGAGCGGGCGCTGAAGCTTTCTTT
.,.,TRBJ2-3,TRBV15,CATSQYGTADTQYF,TGTGCCACCAGCCAATACGGTACCGCAGATACGCAGTATTTT
few,.,TRBJ1-1,TRBV18,CASSPQVRGNTEAFF,TGTGCCAGCTCACCTCAGGTTCGGGGGAACACTGAAGCTTTCTTT